This is a list of T cell receptor beta chains from one sample in a study of shared clonotypes between healthy human individuals. Sequenced by immunoSEQ multiplex PCR; TCRdb stores in-frame clones only, minus some. The sample has 2 million to 3 million clones, roughly 93% seen once; the top ten hold around 0.37%. Sequenced material: naive CD4+ T cells from PBMCs. The receptor set was obtained from a man aged 18 to 29 in good health. Some clones in this sample may be carry-over from other donors' samples. CDR3s include the opening cysteine and the closing phenylalanine or tryptophan. Each record gives: clone size, V gene, J gene, D gene, CDR3 protein, CDR3 DNA. D genes are given only for firm matches. Only some rows state a clone size, as once, few, many or a class for expanded clones.

abundance: .
v_gene: TRBV7-2
j_gene: TRBJ2-3
d_gene: .
CDR3aa: CASSLIRQALGTQYF
CDR3nt: TGTGCCAGCAGCCTGATTCGACAGGCCTTGGGTACGCAGTATTTT

abundance: once
v_gene: TRBV6-5
j_gene: TRBJ1-3
d_gene: .
CDR3aa: CAVLSSSGNTIYF
CDR3nt: TGTGCCGTACTCTCGAGCTCTGGAAACACCATATATTTT

abundance: .
v_gene: TRBV20-1
j_gene: TRBJ1-1
d_gene: .
CDR3aa: CSASRRPEAFF
CDR3nt: TGCAGTGCTAGTAGGCGTCCTGAAGCTTTCTTT

abundance: .
v_gene: TRBV18
j_gene: TRBJ1-1
d_gene: TRBD1
CDR3aa: CASSPLAGGLNTEAFF
CDR3nt: TGTGCCAGCTCACCACTTGCAGGGGGGTTGAACACTGAAGCTTTCTTT

abundance: .
v_gene: TRBV6-1
j_gene: TRBJ2-7
d_gene: TRBD2
CDR3aa: CASRRASGAYEQYF
CDR3nt: TGTGCCAGCAGGCGGGCTAGCGGTGCCTACGAGCAGTACTTC

abundance: .
v_gene: TRBV6-6
j_gene: TRBJ2-1
d_gene: TRBD2
CDR3aa: CASSGRTSVDEQFF
CDR3nt: TGTGCCAGCAGTGGTCGGACTAGCGTCGATGAGCAGTTCTTC

abundance: .
v_gene: TRBV19
j_gene: TRBJ2-1
d_gene: .
CDR3aa: CATSRAEQQFF
CDR3nt: TGTGCCACCTCCAGGGCGGAGCAGCAGTTCTTC

abundance: .
v_gene: TRBV7-2
j_gene: TRBJ2-7
d_gene: .
CDR3aa: CASTGGYEQYF
CDR3nt: TGTGCCAGCACAGGGGGGTACGAGCAGTACTTC

abundance: .
v_gene: TRBV30
j_gene: TRBJ1-1
d_gene: .
CDR3aa: CAWSLYRQSEAFF
CDR3nt: TGTGCCTGGAGTCTGTATAGACAGTCTGAAGCTTTCTTT

abundance: .
v_gene: TRBV9
j_gene: TRBJ1-2
d_gene: .
CDR3aa: CASSVESGGYYGYTF
CDR3nt: TGTGCCAGCAGCGTAGAATCGGGCGGCTACTATGGCTACACCTTC

abundance: .
v_gene: TRBV5-1
j_gene: TRBJ2-3
d_gene: TRBD2
CDR3aa: CASSPRRSGRALTDTQYF
CDR3nt: TGCGCCAGCAGCCCGCGACGTAGCGGGAGGGCCTTAACAGATACGCAGTATTTT

abundance: .
v_gene: TRBV2
j_gene: TRBJ2-7
d_gene: TRBD1
CDR3aa: CASSPDRVWYEQYF
CDR3nt: TGTGCCAGCAGTCCGGACAGGGTGTGGTACGAGCAGTACTTC

abundance: .
v_gene: TRBV6-6
j_gene: TRBJ2-2
d_gene: .
CDR3aa: CASSPGTIGELFF
CDR3nt: TGTGCCAGCAGTCCCGGGACAATCGGGGAGCTGTTTTTT

abundance: .
v_gene: TRBV7-2
j_gene: TRBJ1-3
d_gene: .
CDR3aa: CASSLEEGRRADTIYF
CDR3nt: TGTGCCAGCAGCTTAGAGGAGGGGAGGAGGGCGGACACCATATATTTT

abundance: .
v_gene: TRBV4-2
j_gene: TRBJ2-1
d_gene: .
CDR3aa: CASSQNRGHNEQFF
CDR3nt: TGTGCCAGCAGCCAAAATCGCGGTCACAATGAGCAGTTCTTC

abundance: .
v_gene: TRBV7-3
j_gene: TRBJ2-1
d_gene: TRBD2
CDR3aa: CASSPGGAGELGNEQFF
CDR3nt: TGTGCCAGCAGCCCCGGAGGGGCGGGAGAACTCGGAAATGAGCAGTTCTTC

abundance: .
v_gene: TRBV7-3
j_gene: TRBJ2-3
d_gene: TRBD2
CDR3aa: CASSRAGGSTDTQYF
CDR3nt: TGTGCCAGCAGCCGAGCGGGAGGAAGCACAGATACGCAGTATTTT

abundance: .
v_gene: TRBV7-9
j_gene: TRBJ2-2
d_gene: .
CDR3aa: CASSLALTGGGELFF
CDR3nt: TGTGCCAGCAGCTTAGCGCTAACAGGTGGCGGGGAGCTGTTTTTT

abundance: .
v_gene: TRBV6-5
j_gene: TRBJ1-5
d_gene: TRBD1
CDR3aa: CASSYDREVQPQHF
CDR3nt: TGTGCCAGCAGTTACGACAGGGAGGTTCAGCCCCAGCATTTT

abundance: .
v_gene: TRBV7-9
j_gene: TRBJ1-1
d_gene: .
CDR3aa: CASSSAGFTEAFF
CDR3nt: TGTGCCAGCAGCTCGGCAGGATTCACTGAAGCTTTCTTT

abundance: once
v_gene: TRBV28
j_gene: TRBJ2-7
d_gene: TRBD2
CDR3aa: CASSFPRPGGYEQYF
CDR3nt: TGTGCCAGCAGTTTCCCCCGCCCGGGGGGCTACGAGCAGTACTTC

abundance: .
v_gene: TRBV28
j_gene: TRBJ1-5
d_gene: .
CDR3aa: CASRRGGAVPNQPQHF
CDR3nt: TGTGCCAGCAGACGAGGAGGGGCAGTCCCCAATCAGCCCCAGCATTTT

abundance: .
v_gene: TRBV19
j_gene: TRBJ1-1
d_gene: .
CDR3aa: CASIQDGLLNTEAFF
CDR3nt: TGTGCCAGTATCCAGGACGGGCTCCTGAACACTGAAGCTTTCTTT

abundance: .
v_gene: TRBV4-1
j_gene: TRBJ2-7
d_gene: TRBD2
CDR3aa: CASSQPLGLATDEQYF
CDR3nt: TGCGCCAGCAGCCAACCCCTCGGACTAGCGACGGACGAGCAGTACTTC

abundance: .
v_gene: TRBV28
j_gene: TRBJ2-7
d_gene: TRBD1
CDR3aa: CASSFFTGQGDGEQYF
CDR3nt: TGTGCCAGCAGTTTCTTTACCGGACAGGGGGATGGGGAGCAGTACTTC

abundance: .
v_gene: TRBV5-4
j_gene: TRBJ1-2
d_gene: .
CDR3aa: CASSAGAGNYGYTF
CDR3nt: TGTGCCAGCAGCGCTGGCGCAGGGAACTATGGCTACACCTTC

abundance: .
v_gene: TRBV14
j_gene: TRBJ1-1
d_gene: .
CDR3aa: CASSQDGYTEAFF
CDR3nt: TGTGCCAGCAGCCAAGATGGGTACACTGAAGCTTTCTTT

abundance: .
v_gene: TRBV28
j_gene: TRBJ1-2
d_gene: .
CDR3aa: CATLMIKRGGYTF
CDR3nt: TGTGCCACCCTGATGATTAAACGGGGTGGCTACACCTTC

abundance: .
v_gene: TRBV30
j_gene: TRBJ2-7
d_gene: .
CDR3aa: CAWSVGRPTREQYF
CDR3nt: TGTGCCTGGAGTGTAGGCAGGCCCACCCGCGAGCAGTACTTC

abundance: .
v_gene: TRBV4-1
j_gene: TRBJ1-5
d_gene: TRBD1
CDR3aa: CASSLSGQANQPQHF
CDR3nt: TGCGCCAGCAGCCTCTCAGGACAGGCTAATCAGCCCCAGCATTTT

abundance: .
v_gene: TRBV28
j_gene: TRBJ1-1
d_gene: .
CDR3aa: CASSFQGGAFF
CDR3nt: TGTGCCAGCAGTTTTCAGGGAGGAGCTTTCTTT

abundance: .
v_gene: TRBV29-1
j_gene: TRBJ2-2
d_gene: .
CDR3aa: CSSEVENTGELFF
CDR3nt: TGCAGCTCCGAGGTCGAGAACACCGGGGAGCTGTTTTTT

abundance: .
v_gene: TRBV5-1
j_gene: TRBJ1-5
d_gene: .
CDR3aa: CASSLGGYQPQHF
CDR3nt: TGCGCCAGCAGCTTGGGGGGTTATCAGCCCCAGCATTTT

abundance: .
v_gene: TRBV5-6
j_gene: TRBJ1-4
d_gene: .
CDR3aa: CASSHKVSGKLFF
CDR3nt: TGTGCCAGCAGCCACAAGGTCAGTGGGAAACTGTTTTTT

abundance: .
v_gene: TRBV4-2
j_gene: TRBJ2-1
d_gene: TRBD2
CDR3aa: CASSSSTSVSYNEQFF
CDR3nt: TGTGCCAGCAGCTCCTCAACTAGCGTTTCCTACAATGAGCAGTTCTTC

abundance: .
v_gene: TRBV9
j_gene: TRBJ2-7
d_gene: .
CDR3aa: CASSAGPRSMGGEQYF
CDR3nt: TGTGCCAGCAGCGCCGGGCCTAGGTCCATGGGCGGCGAGCAGTACTTC

abundance: .
v_gene: TRBV25-1
j_gene: TRBJ1-3
d_gene: .
CDR3aa: CASSYPRDSLSFSTIYF
CDR3nt: TGTGCCAGCAGTTACCCCCGAGACAGCCTTAGCTTTTCGACCATATATTTT

abundance: .
v_gene: TRBV19
j_gene: TRBJ1-5
d_gene: TRBD1
CDR3aa: CASRDRDREVTVRGQPQHF
CDR3nt: TGTGCCAGTAGAGACCGGGACAGGGAGGTGACGGTGCGCGGTCAGCCCCAGCATTTT

abundance: .
v_gene: TRBV7-3
j_gene: TRBJ2-1
d_gene: TRBD2
CDR3aa: CASSYGGSAYNEQFF
CDR3nt: TGTGCCAGCAGCTACGGCGGGAGCGCCTACAATGAGCAGTTCTTC

abundance: few
v_gene: TRBV7-9
j_gene: TRBJ1-5
d_gene: .
CDR3aa: CASSLGNQPQHF
CDR3nt: TGTGCCAGCAGCTTAGGGAATCAGCCCCAGCATTTT

abundance: .
v_gene: TRBV5-1
j_gene: TRBJ2-1
d_gene: TRBD2
CDR3aa: CASSSIGLAGVNEQFF
CDR3nt: TGCGCCAGCAGCTCAATCGGACTAGCGGGAGTTAATGAGCAGTTCTTC

abundance: .
v_gene: TRBV9
j_gene: TRBJ2-1
d_gene: TRBD2
CDR3aa: CASSLHTGTSAYNEQFF
CDR3nt: TGTGCCAGCAGTCTCCACACCGGGACTAGCGCCTACAATGAGCAGTTCTTC

abundance: .
v_gene: TRBV18
j_gene: TRBJ2-7
d_gene: TRBD2
CDR3aa: CASSAQRRTFDQREGEYF
CDR3nt: TGTGCCAGCTCAGCTCAGCGGAGGACCTTCGACCAGCGGGAGGGGGAGTACTTC

abundance: few
v_gene: TRBV5-1
j_gene: TRBJ1-1
d_gene: .
CDR3aa: CASSWALNTEAFF
CDR3nt: TGCGCCAGCAGCTGGGCATTGAACACTGAAGCTTTCTTT

abundance: few
v_gene: TRBV29-1
j_gene: TRBJ1-2
d_gene: .
CDR3aa: CSVLDRYGYTF
CDR3nt: TGCAGCGTCCTAGACAGATATGGCTACACCTTC

abundance: .
v_gene: TRBV5-1
j_gene: TRBJ1-1
d_gene: .
CDR3aa: CASSLVGDFANAEAFF
CDR3nt: TGCGCCAGCAGCTTGGTGGGGGACTTTGCTAACGCTGAAGCTTTCTTT

abundance: .
v_gene: TRBV6-1
j_gene: TRBJ2-7
d_gene: .
CDR3aa: CASSREQGHYEQYF
CDR3nt: TGTGCCAGCAGCCGGGAGCAGGGGCACTACGAGCAGTACTTC

abundance: once
v_gene: TRBV5-6
j_gene: TRBJ2-3
d_gene: .
CDR3aa: CASSSRRKLPPDTQYF
CDR3nt: TGTGCCAGCAGCTCGAGAAGAAAGCTTCCCCCAGATACGCAGTATTTT